This is a list of T cell receptor beta chains from one sample in a study of cytotoxic CD8 clonotypes in ibrutinib-treated CLL. The table came from immunoSEQ multiplex PCR; TCRdb's copy has only in-frame clones and leaves some out. Found here are 110,000 or so clones, more than 55% of them singletons; the top ten hold 35% to 40%. The sequences come from PBMCs, collected after 24 months of ibrutinib treatment. The receptors stem from a human donor with chronic lymphocytic leukemia. Both conserved end residues are part of each CDR3. The D gene is left open where the match is weak. Part of the rows lack a size; the others show once, few, many or a class for expanded clones.

size: .; D: .; V: TRBV2; J: TRBJ1-6; DNA: TGTGCCAGCAGCGGATCACAGGGTATGACCCTCCACTTT; CDR3: CASSGSQGMTLHF
size: few; D: TRBD2; V: TRBV6-1; J: TRBJ2-3; DNA: TGTGCCAGCCTGCCACTAGCGGGGGGGCGAAATACGCAGTATTTT; CDR3: CASLPLAGGRNTQYF
size: few; D: TRBD1; V: TRBV28; J: TRBJ1-2; DNA: TGTGCCAGCAGTTTGGCAGGGACAGCTAACTATGGCTACACCTTC; CDR3: CASSLAGTANYGYTF
size: .; D: TRBD2; V: TRBV7-2; J: TRBJ2-3; DNA: TGTGCCAGCAGCTTAAAGGGTAGCGGGGCTAGCACAGATACGCAGTATTTT; CDR3: CASSLKGSGASTDTQYF
size: .; D: TRBD2; V: TRBV9; J: TRBJ2-1; DNA: TGTGCCAGCAGCCTCGGGACTAGCTTCTACAATGAGCAGTTCTTC; CDR3: CASSLGTSFYNEQFF
size: .; D: .; V: TRBV5-1; J: TRBJ2-5; DNA: TGCGCCAGCAGCCGAGGGGTAGGGGCCAACCAAGAGACCCAGTACTTC; CDR3: CASSRGVGANQETQYF
size: .; D: TRBD1; V: TRBV28; J: TRBJ1-5; DNA: TGTGCCAGCAACCCGAGGCCTTACAGGGGGCATCAGCCCCAGCATTTT; CDR3: CASNPRPYRGHQPQHF
size: few; D: .; V: TRBV2; J: TRBJ1-4; DNA: TGTGCCAGCAGTGTTGTCAATTCAGGGTCAGGGGTGCAAAAACTGTTTTTT; CDR3: CASSVVNSGSGVQKLFF
size: .; D: .; V: TRBV5-1; J: TRBJ2-1; DNA: TGCGCCAGCAGCTTGGTCGACGGAAGTCTCTCCTACAATGAGCAGTTCTTC; CDR3: CASSLVDGSLSYNEQFF
size: once; D: .; V: TRBV9; J: TRBJ1-4; DNA: TGTGCCAGCAGCGCTTCAGGACAGCCAACTAATGAAAAACTGTTTTTT; CDR3: CASSASGQPTNEKLFF
size: .; D: TRBD1; V: TRBV13; J: TRBJ2-1; DNA: TGTGCCAGCAGCCCTGGACAGGGTGAGCAGTTCTTC; CDR3: CASSPGQGEQFF
size: .; D: .; V: TRBV5-1; J: TRBJ2-2; DNA: TGCGCCAGCAGCACCGGACACCCCGGGGAGCTGTTTTTT; CDR3: CASSTGHPGELFF
size: .; D: TRBD1; V: TRBV5-4; J: TRBJ2-6; DNA: TGTGCCAGCAGCTCGACAGGGACAATCTCTGGGGCCAACGTCCTGACTTTC; CDR3: CASSSTGTISGANVLTF
size: .; D: TRBD2; V: TRBV5-4; J: TRBJ2-5; DNA: TGTGCCAGCAGCCCGGGACTAGCGGGGGGGTTGACCCAGTACTTC; CDR3: CASSPGLAGGLTQYF